In this sample, the clone carrying this TCR beta chain turned up many times. Its target is not known. The source of the sample is a study of beta chain features in type 1 diabetes. Study in general: Healthy donors, compared against patients, showed similar age, gender and cell yields.

All of the isolated RNA was reverse transcribed, so expressed TCRB transcripts were sequenced. Using immunoSEQ multiplex PCR, the repertoire was profiled, and TCRdb retains in-frame clones only, with some absent. The sample has about 340,000 clones; roughly 9% are singletons. The V and J ends lost 3 bases and 4 bases, in that order; junction bases with no gene match: 5. This CDR3 comprises 15 residues. The germline V gene encodes CDR1 SGHAT and CDR2 FQNNGV. The study's findings and limits: Shorter TCRB CDR3s, moderately but significantly so, marked every one of the four CD4+ subsets in Type 1 diabetes patients. Insertions were fewer and deletions more numerous at VDJ junctions in type 1 diabetes patients.

This chain uses TRBV11-2 with TRBJ2-3; 9 nucleotides agree with TRBD2. Specimen: central memory CD4+ T cells from blood. This clonotype was obtained from a man under 40 with type 1 diabetes. The CDR3 nucleotides read TGTGCCAGCAGCTTTACTAGCGGGTGGGCAGATACGCAGTATTTT. It codes for CASSFTSGWADTQYF.